The 27 T cell receptor beta chains in this list originate from one sample, sequenced in a study of CD8+ T cells in alopecia areata. Following RNA extraction, reverse transcription yielded cDNA that acted as the sequencing template. TCRdb keeps only in-frame clones here, not all; method: immunoSEQ multiplex PCR. The sample includes about 160,000 clones, approximately 65% of them seen just once. Regarding treatment: oral pan-JAK inhibitor, 5-10 mg twice daily. The input for sequencing was CD4+ T cells sorted from blood, taken at week 4, from a patient treated with tofacitinib. Source of these receptors: a human donor with alopecia areata.

The chain links TRBV30 to TRBJ1-6; D may be TRBD1 (5 bases). CDR1 GTSNPN and CDR2 SVGIG come from the germline V gene (reference sequence). This CDR3 is 15 amino acids long. V was shortened by 7 bases and J by 6 bases, with 19 bases between the two germline ends. The CDR3 DNA reads as TGTGCCTCTCACGTTACCGGGACGGCTAATTCACCCCTCCACTTT. The encoded protein is CASHVTGTANSPLHF.

Of note for this clone: The sample has other DNA sequences that encode this CDR3 too. V gene TRBV29-1 combines with J gene TRBJ2-2; D remains unclear. This CDR3 has 12 residues. Germline CDR1 and CDR2: SQVTM and ANQGSEA. V was pared by 6 bases and J by 2 bases, with 7 bases between. This CDR3 reads CSVERNTGELFF. The CDR3, as DNA: TGCAGCGTCGAGAGAAACACCGGGGAGCTGTTTTTT.

This clone appeared a single time. V gene TRBV4-3 combines with J gene TRBJ2-7; 8 nucleotides match TRBD1. The CDR3 runs 14 residues. The germline CDR1 and CDR2 sequences are LGHNA and YSLEER. Trimming removed 5 bases from V and 6 bases from J; junction bases left unmatched: 9. CDR3 in DNA: TGCGCCAGCAGCGTGAGGACAGGGCAGGGCGAGCAGTACTTC. It codes for CASSVRTGQGEQYF.

This clone was picked up a small number of times. The sample holds other DNA sequences that translate to the same CDR3. The chain joins TRBV5-4 to TRBJ1-5, with a possible D match to TRBD1 (6 bases). Looked up from germline, CDR1 is SGHNT and CDR2 is YYREEE (reference sequence). The CDR3 has 13 amino acids. The V end lost 3 bases, the J end lost 2 bases, and 6 bases lay between the germline ends. This CDR3 reads CASSSGGNQPQHF. As DNA, the CDR3 is TGTGCCAGCAGCTCAGGGGGCAATCAGCCCCAGCATTTT.

The chain recombines TRBV19 with TRBJ1-3; TRBD1 matches at 8 bases. V lost 4 bases to trimming and J lost 0 bases; unmatched junction nucleotides: 5. Germline CDR1 is LNHDA and CDR2 is SQIVND (reference sequence). This CDR3 has 16 residues. CDR3 sequence reads: CASSRLDRGSGNTIYF. The CDR3 DNA sequence: TGTGCCAGTAGTAGACTCGACAGGGGCTCTGGAAACACCATATATTTT.

The chain links TRBV5-6 to TRBJ2-5, with D possibly called TRBD1 or TRBD2 (5 bases each). This CDR3 is built from 16 residues. Germline V gene data show CDR1 as SGHDT and CDR2 as YYEEEE. The V gene lost 7 bases and the J gene lost 3 bases, with 22 bases spanning the gap. The DNA for the CDR3 is TGTGCCAGCGGGAGAGTGAGCAGGGTTATGGAAGAGACCCAGTACTTC. Its protein product is CASGRVSRVMEETQYF.

The J gene is TRBJ2-1, the V gene TRBV29-1; no firm D call. V shed 4 bases and J shed 3 bases, with 7 bases lying between them. The CDR3 has 12 residues. Looked up from germline, CDR1 is SQVTM and CDR2 is ANQGSEA. The CDR3 sequence: CSVGVGYNEQFF. The CDR3 DNA is TGCAGCGTTGGGGTGGGCTACAATGAGCAGTTCTTC.

This clone showed up just once. The V and J genes are TRBV30 and TRBJ1-6; the match to TRBD1 covers 7 bases. Losses at the gene ends were 0 bases for V and 7 bases for J; bases not matched to a gene: 9. The CDR3 has 16 residues. Germline V lookup: CDR1 GTSNPN, CDR2 SVGIG (reference sequence). CDR3 loop: CAWSVLVDRVNSPLHF. The DNA for the CDR3 is TGTGCCTGGAGTGTACTAGTCGACAGGGTGAATTCACCCCTCCACTTT. The whole variable domain, remainder taken from reference TRBV30 and TRBJ1-6, is SQTIHQWPATLVQPVGSPLSLECTVEGTSNPNLYWYRQAAGRGLQLLFYSVGIGQISSEVPQNLSASRPQDRQFILSSKKLLLSDSGFYLCAWSVLVDRVNSPLHFGNGTRLTVT.

V usage is TRBV7-9 and J usage is TRBJ1-2; 9 bases fit TRBD1. The germline gives CDR1 SEHNR, CDR2 FQNEAQ (reference sequence). J lost 4 bases, V lost 5 bases, and 2 bases had no gene match. The CDR3 totals 13 residues. The CDR3 spells CASSGTGIYGYTF. For the CDR3, the DNA is TGTGCCAGCAGCGGGACAGGGATCTATGGCTACACCTTC.

This clone was counted once. V and J are TRBV30 and TRBJ2-1; TRBD1 might be the D (6 bases). This CDR3 is 12 amino acids long. Trimming stripped 2 bases from V and 8 bases from J, with 10 bases between. Germline loops: CDR1 GTSNPN, CDR2 SVGIG (reference sequence). The CDR3 protein is CAWSQGQYEQFF. In nucleotides, the CDR3 is TGTGCCTGGAGTCAAGGACAGTATGAGCAGTTCTTC.

The chain recombines TRBV9 with TRBJ2-7; possible D gene TRBD2, 6 bases. This CDR3 contains 16 residues. V lost 4 bases to trimming and J lost 3 bases, with 20 bases between them. Germline lookup yields CDR1 SGDLS and CDR2 YYNGEE. In DNA, the CDR3 is TGTGCCAGCAGCCCTGCCGGGGCGGGAAAAGGCTACGAGCAGTACTTC. The encoded protein is CASSPAGAGKGYEQYF.

J is TRBJ2-1 and V is TRBV30; D not resolved. Germline CDR1 and CDR2: GTSNPN and SVGIG (reference sequence). V lost 0 bases and J 0 bases, leaving 6 bases between the germline ends. The CDR3 runs 14 residues. The CDR3 loop is CAWSVRSSYNEQFF. As DNA, the CDR3 is TGTGCCTGGAGTGTCCGGAGCTCCTACAATGAGCAGTTCTTC.

The J gene is TRBJ1-4, the V gene TRBV4-3; D is ambiguous. V lost 0 bases and J 6 bases, leaving 8 bases between the germline ends. Germline CDR1 reads LGHNA; CDR2 reads YSLEER. The CDR3 consists of 14 residues. CDR3 sequence: CASSQDFPYEKLFF. CDR3 sequence (DNA): TGCGCCAGCAGCCAAGATTTCCCATATGAAAAACTGTTTTTT.

The chain links TRBV27 to TRBJ1-5; 8 bases match TRBD1. Germline CDR1 reads MNHEY; CDR2 reads SMNVEV (reference sequence). The CDR3 spans 15 residues. V trimming: 6 bases; J trimming: 1 base; junction bases outside the gene matches: 5. This CDR3 is CASRSRTGSNQPQHF. DNA for the CDR3: TGTGCCAGCAGATCCAGGACAGGGAGCAATCAGCCCCAGCATTTT.

The chain is built from TRBV9 and TRBJ2-1; the match to TRBD1 covers 9 bases. V shed 4 bases, J shed 8 bases, and the junction held 10 bases outside the gene matches. CDR1 SGDLS and CDR2 YYNGEE come from the germline V gene. The CDR3 length is 15 residues. CDR3 protein: CASSPAGTGTYEQFF. The CDR3, as DNA: TGTGCCAGCAGCCCGGCCGGGACAGGGACGTATGAGCAGTTCTTC.

The chain employs TRBV30 and TRBJ1-4; tentatively, D is TRBD1 (5 bases). Trimming cost V 1 base and J 7 bases, with 10 bases left between them. The V gene's germline CDR1 is GTSNPN and CDR2 SVGIG (reference sequence). The CDR3 extends over 13 amino acids. CDR3 DNA sequence: TGTGCCTGGAGTGGGCAGGGAGGTGAAAAACTGTTTTTT. This gives the protein CAWSGQGGEKLFF.

V usage is TRBV11-2 and J usage is TRBJ1-2; D not certain. CDR3 length: 16 amino acids. Germline V gives CDR1 SGHAT, CDR2 FQNNGV. V lost 0 bases and J 2 bases, leaving 13 bases between the germline ends. DNA of the CDR3: TGTGCCAGCAGCTTAGATCCCCTTGGGTCCAACTATGGCTACACCTTC. The encoded protein is CASSLDPLGSNYGYTF.

The chain combines TRBV29-1 with TRBJ1-4; D not certain. Trimming cost V 5 bases and J 6 bases, with 7 bases left between them. The CDR3 extends over 11 amino acids. CDR1 is SQVTM and CDR2 is ANQGSEA in the germline V gene. The CDR3 spells CSVLRDEKLFF. CDR3 DNA sequence: TGCAGCGTTCTAAGGGATGAAAAACTGTTTTTT.

The gene calls are TRBV27 and TRBJ1-6, with 7 bases aligning to TRBD1. Germline CDR1 is MNHEY and CDR2 is SMNVEV (reference sequence). J gave up 7 bases and V 3 bases, and 3 bases lay outside the gene matches. This CDR3 spans 14 amino acids. CDR3 sequence reads: CASSLVQGNSPLHF. In DNA, the CDR3 is TGTGCCAGCAGTTTGGTACAGGGGAATTCACCCCTCCACTTT.

The chain couples TRBV2 to TRBJ1-5; D might be TRBD1 (5 bases). The CDR3 runs to 15 residues. The germline CDR1 and CDR2 sequences are SNHLY and FYNNEI. Between the trimmed V and J ends, which lost 6 bases and 4 bases, there was a span of 16 bases. The CDR3 DNA follows: TGTGCCAGCAGAACCTCGGGACTTAGAAATCAGCCCCAGCATTTT. This codes for CASRTSGLRNQPQHF.

The rearrangement uses TRBV30 and TRBJ2-7, with D perhaps TRBD2 (6 bases). Germline CDR1 GTSNPN, CDR2 SVGIG (reference sequence). Trimming left V 4 bases short and J 6 bases short, with 10 bases between. The CDR3 runs to 11 residues. Here the CDR3 reads CAWTRGLEQYF. The CDR3 nucleotides are TGTGCCTGGACGCGGGGTCTCGAGCAGTACTTC.

This clone was picked up one time. DNA for the CDR3: TGTGCCTGCAGGGGCGGGTATGAAAAACTGTTTTTT. It encodes CACRGGYEKLFF. This sequence joins TRBV30 and TRBJ1-4; possibly TRBD1 for D (6 bases). Germline V lookup: CDR1 GTSNPN, CDR2 SVGIG (reference sequence). V was cut by 6 bases and J by 6 bases, with 11 bases left in between. The CDR3 has 12 residues.

The chain links TRBV30 to TRBJ2-3; D assignment may be TRBD1 or TRBD2 (5 bases each). The CDR3 consists of 14 residues. Trimming removed 5 bases from V and 2 bases from J, with 14 bases in between. Per the germline V gene, CDR1 is GTSNPN and CDR2 is SVGIG (reference sequence). CDR3 in amino acids: CAWQRDGYTDTQYF. The CDR3 DNA sequence: TGTGCCTGGCAACGGGACGGATACACAGATACGCAGTATTTT.

The CDR3 nucleotides read TGCGCCAGCAGCCAACGGTCAGGCAACTACGAGCAGTACTTC. Translating gives CASSQRSGNYEQYF. The chain recombines TRBV4-1 with TRBJ2-7, with D unresolved. Deletions cut 2 bases from V and 3 bases from J, with 11 bases between. CDR1 MGHRA and CDR2 YSYEKL come from the germline V gene. This CDR3 contains 14 residues.

The chain couples TRBV18 to TRBJ2-3, with D unresolved. V was clipped by 3 bases and J by 7 bases, with 23 bases between them. In germline, CDR1 is KGHSH, CDR2 LQKENI. This CDR3 is 17 amino acids long. CDR3 loop: CASSPSLRLALDHTQYF. The CDR3 nucleotides are TGTGCCAGCTCACCCTCCTTAAGACTGGCTCTCGACCATACGCAGTATTTT.

This chain uses TRBV7-9 with TRBJ2-5; 7 bases are a match to TRBD2. Unmatched junction bases numbered 6, after V lost 1 base and J lost 4 bases. Germline V gene data show CDR1 as SEHNR and CDR2 as FQNEAQ (reference sequence). The CDR3 has 15 amino acids. The CDR3 reads CASSLGPAGTETQYF. The CDR3 region has the DNA TGTGCCAGCAGCTTAGGGCCAGCGGGGACAGAGACCCAGTACTTC.

The chain combines TRBV25-1 with TRBJ2-3; TRBD2 matches 9 bases. Trimming cost V 4 bases and J 1 base; bases outside gene matches: 3. The CDR3 totals 15 residues. Germline CDR1 is MGHDK and CDR2 is SYGVNS. CDR3 sequence: CASSGERGGTDTQYF. DNA for the CDR3: TGTGCCAGCAGTGGAGAGCGGGGGGGCACAGATACGCAGTATTTT.